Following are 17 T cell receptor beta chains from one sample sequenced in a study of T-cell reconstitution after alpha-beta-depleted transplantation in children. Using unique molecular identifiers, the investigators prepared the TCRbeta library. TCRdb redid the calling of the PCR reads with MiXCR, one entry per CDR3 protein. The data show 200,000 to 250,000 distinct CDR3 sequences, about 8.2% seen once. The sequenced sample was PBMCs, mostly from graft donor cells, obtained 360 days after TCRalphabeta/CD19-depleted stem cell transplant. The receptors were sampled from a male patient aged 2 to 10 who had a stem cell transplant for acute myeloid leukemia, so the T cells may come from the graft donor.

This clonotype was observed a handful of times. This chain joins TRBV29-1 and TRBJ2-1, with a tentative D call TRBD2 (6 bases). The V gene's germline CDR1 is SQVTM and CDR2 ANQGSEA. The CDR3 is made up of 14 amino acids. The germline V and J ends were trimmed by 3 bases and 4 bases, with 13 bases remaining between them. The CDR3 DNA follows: TGCAGCGTTGATGGGGGGAGTGAGTACAATGAGCAGTTCTTC. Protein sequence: CSVDGGSEYNEQFF.

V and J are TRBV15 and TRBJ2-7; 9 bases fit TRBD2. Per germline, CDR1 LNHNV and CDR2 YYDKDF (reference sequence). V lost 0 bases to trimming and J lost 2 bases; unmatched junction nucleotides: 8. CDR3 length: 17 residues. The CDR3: CATSRDGGRDYPYEQYF. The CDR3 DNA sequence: TGTGCCACCAGCAGAGATGGCGGGAGGGATTATCCCTACGAGCAGTACTTC.

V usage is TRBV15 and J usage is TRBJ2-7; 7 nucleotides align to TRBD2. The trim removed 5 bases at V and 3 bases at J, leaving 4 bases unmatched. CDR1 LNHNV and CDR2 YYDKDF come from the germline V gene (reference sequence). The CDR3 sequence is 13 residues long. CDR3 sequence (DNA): TGTGCCACCAGCGGGAGGGGAAACTACGAGCAGTACGTC. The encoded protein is CATSGRGNYEQYV.

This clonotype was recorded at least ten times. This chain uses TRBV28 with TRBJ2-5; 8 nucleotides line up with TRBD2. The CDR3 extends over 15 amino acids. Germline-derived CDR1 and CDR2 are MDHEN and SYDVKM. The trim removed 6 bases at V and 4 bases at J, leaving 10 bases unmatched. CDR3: CASRTRTSFVETQYF. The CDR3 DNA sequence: TGTGCCAGCAGGACCCGGACTAGCTTCGTAGAGACCCAGTACTTC.

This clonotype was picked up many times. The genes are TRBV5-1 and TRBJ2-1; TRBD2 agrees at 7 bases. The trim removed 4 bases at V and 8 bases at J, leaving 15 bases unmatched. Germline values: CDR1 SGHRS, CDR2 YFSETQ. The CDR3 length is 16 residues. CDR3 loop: CASSAGRDYRGHEQFF. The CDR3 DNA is TGCGCCAGCAGCGCGGGCCGGGACTATCGTGGGCATGAGCAGTTCTTC.

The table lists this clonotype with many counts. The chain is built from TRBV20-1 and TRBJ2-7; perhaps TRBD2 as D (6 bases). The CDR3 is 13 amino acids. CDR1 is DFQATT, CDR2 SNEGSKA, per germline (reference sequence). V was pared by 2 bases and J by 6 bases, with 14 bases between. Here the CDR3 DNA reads TGCAGTGCTAGACGGGGGATGGGGTCCGAGCAGTACGTC. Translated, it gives CSARRGMGSEQYV.

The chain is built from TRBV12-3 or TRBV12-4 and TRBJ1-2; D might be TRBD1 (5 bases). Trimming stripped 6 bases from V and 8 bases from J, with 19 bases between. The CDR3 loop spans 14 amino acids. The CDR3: CASSHRRPWDGYTF. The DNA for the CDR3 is TGTGCCAGCAGCCACCGCCGACCATGGGACGGCTACACCTTC.

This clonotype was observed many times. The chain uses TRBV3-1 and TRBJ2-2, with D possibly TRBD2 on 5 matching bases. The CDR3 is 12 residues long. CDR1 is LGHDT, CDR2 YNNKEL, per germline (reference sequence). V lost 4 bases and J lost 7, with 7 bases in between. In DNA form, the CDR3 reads TGTGCCAGCAGCCGGACTCACGGGGAGCTGTTTTTT. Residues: CASSRTHGELFF. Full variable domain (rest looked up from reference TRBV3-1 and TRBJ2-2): DTAVSQTPKYLVTQMGNDKSIKCEQNLGHDTMYWYKQDSKKFLKIMFSYNNKELIINETVPNRFSPKSPDKAHLNLHINSLELGDSAVYFCASSRTHGELFFGEGSRLTVL.

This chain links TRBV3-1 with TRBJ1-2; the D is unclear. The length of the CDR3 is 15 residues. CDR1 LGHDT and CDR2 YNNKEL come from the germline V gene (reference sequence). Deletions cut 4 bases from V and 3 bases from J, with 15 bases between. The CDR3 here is CASSPPNREDYGYTF. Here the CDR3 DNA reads TGTGCCAGCAGCCCCCCCAACCGGGAGGACTATGGCTACACCTTC.

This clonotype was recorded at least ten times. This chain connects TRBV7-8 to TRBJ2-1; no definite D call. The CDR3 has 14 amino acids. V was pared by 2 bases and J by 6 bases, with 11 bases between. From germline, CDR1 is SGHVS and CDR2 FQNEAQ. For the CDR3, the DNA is TGTGCCAGCAGCTTAACCTACCGCAGCAATGAGCAGTTCTTC. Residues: CASSLTYRSNEQFF. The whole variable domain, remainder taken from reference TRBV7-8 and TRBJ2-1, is GAGVSQSPRYKVAKRGQDVALRCDPISGHVSLFWYQQALGQGPEFLTYFQNEAQLDKSGLPSDRFFAERPEGSVSTLKIQRTQQEDSAVYLCASSLTYRSNEQFFGPGTRLTVL.

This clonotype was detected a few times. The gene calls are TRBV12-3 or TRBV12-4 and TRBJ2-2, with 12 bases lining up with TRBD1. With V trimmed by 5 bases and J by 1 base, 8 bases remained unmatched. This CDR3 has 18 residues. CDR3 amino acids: CASSPGQGASGNTGELFF. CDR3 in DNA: TGTGCCAGCAGTCCGGGACAGGGGGCATCCGGGAACACCGGGGAGCTGTTTTTT.

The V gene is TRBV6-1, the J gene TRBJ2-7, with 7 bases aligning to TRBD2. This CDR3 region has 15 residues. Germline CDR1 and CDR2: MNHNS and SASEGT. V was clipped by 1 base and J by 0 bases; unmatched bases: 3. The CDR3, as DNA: TGTGCCAGCAGTGAAGGACTAGCAGTCTCCTACGAGCAGTACTTC. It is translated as CASSEGLAVSYEQYF.

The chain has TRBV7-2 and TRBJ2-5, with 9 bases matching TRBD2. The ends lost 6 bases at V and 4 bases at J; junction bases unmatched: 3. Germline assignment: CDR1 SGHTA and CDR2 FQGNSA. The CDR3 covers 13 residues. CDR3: CASRIAGVETQYF. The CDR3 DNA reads TGTGCCAGCAGGATAGCGGGAGTAGAGACCCAGTACTTC. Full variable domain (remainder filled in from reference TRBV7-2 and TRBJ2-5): GAGVSQSPSNKVTEKGKDVELRCDPISGHTALYWYRQSLGQGLEFLIYFQGNSAPDKSGLPSDRFSAERTGGSVSTLTIQRTQQEDSAVYLCASRIAGVETQYFGPGTRLLVL.

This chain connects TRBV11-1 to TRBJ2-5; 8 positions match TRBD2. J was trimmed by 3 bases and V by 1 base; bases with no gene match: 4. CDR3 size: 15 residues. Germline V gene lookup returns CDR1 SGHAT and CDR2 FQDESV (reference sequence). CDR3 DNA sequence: TGTGCCAGCAGCTTAGTGGCAGCGGGGGAAGAGACCCAGTACTTC. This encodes CASSLVAAGEETQYF.

The CDR3: CSARIRALEETSSRLLAKNIQYF. The CDR3, as DNA: TGCAGTGCTAGGATCCGCGCCCTCGAGGAGACCTCCTCTCGTCTCCTAGCCAAAAACATTCAGTACTTC. The gene calls are TRBV20-1 and TRBJ2-4; D is unresolved. Germline CDR1 and CDR2: DFQATT and SNEGSKA (reference sequence). This CDR3 is built from 23 residues. The V and J ends lost 3 bases and 0 bases respectively, with 36 bases between them.

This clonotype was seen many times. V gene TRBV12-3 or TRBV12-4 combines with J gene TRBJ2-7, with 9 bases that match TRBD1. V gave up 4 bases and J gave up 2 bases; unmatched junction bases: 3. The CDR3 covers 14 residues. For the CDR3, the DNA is TGTGCCAGCAGTTCCGGGACAGGGACCTACGAGCAGTACGTC. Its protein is CASSSGTGTYEQYV.

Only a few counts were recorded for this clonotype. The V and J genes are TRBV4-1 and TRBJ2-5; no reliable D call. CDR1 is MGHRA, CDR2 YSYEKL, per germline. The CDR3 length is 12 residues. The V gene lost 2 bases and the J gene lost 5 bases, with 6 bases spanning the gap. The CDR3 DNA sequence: TGCGCCAGCAGCCAAATAGGGGAGACCCAGTACTTC. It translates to CASSQIGETQYF.